The source of this T cell receptor beta chain is a study of identical twins. Study-wide results and limits: The models gave estimates that fell short of the out-of-frame TCR alpha sharing seen in monozygotic twins.

TCRdb reprocessed the 5' RACE reads via MiXCR and lists one record per CDR3 protein. The table shows approximately 140,000 distinct CDR3 sequences, with under 4.5% occurring only once. The CDR3 has 12 amino acids. From germline, CDR1 is MNHEY and CDR2 SVGEGT. V was shortened by 10 bases and J by 6 bases, with 12 bases between the two germline ends. This clonotype has ten or more counts. Antigen unknown. This clonotype was obtained from a man aged 18-30 years in good health. The chain combines TRBV6-2 or TRBV6-3 with TRBJ2-2; the D gene could be TRBD1 or TRBD2 (5 bases each). The sample was memory T cells sorted from blood. CDR3 bases: TGTGCCATCGCCCGGGACCCCGGGGAGCTGTTTTTT. Its translation: CAIARDPGELFF.